This entry describes one T cell receptor (beta chain). The antigen is not known. Data came from immunoSEQ multiplex PCR; TCRdb stores just in-frame clones and leaves some out. Of tens of thousands of clones listed, 87% were seen once; the top ten hold approximately 16%. Germline CDR1 is SGHRS and CDR2 is YFSETQ. V was cut by 3 bases and J by 0 bases, with 13 bases left in between. CDR3 length equals 15 residues. The data belong to a study of OX40 agonist ivuxolimab in advanced cancers. The wider study: Earlier anti-PD-1, anti-PD-L1 or anti-CTLA-4 therapy was permitted; about 39% had received some. Study-wide results and limits: The study observed clonal expansion of CD4+ and CD8+ blood T cells by week 6 at 0.1 to 3.0 mg/kg.

This receptor was identified in an adult with an advanced solid tumor such as melanoma, head and neck, liver or kidney cancer. The sequences come from CD4+ or CD8+ T cells sorted from blood, collected in a trial of the OX40 agonist ivuxolimab. The gene calls are TRBV5-1 and TRBJ2-7; perhaps D is TRBD1 or TRBD2 (6 bases each). The CDR3 bases are TGCGCCAGCAGCTCCCGGCCGGGGGCCTCCTACGAGCAGTACTTC. Its translation: CASSSRPGASYEQYF.